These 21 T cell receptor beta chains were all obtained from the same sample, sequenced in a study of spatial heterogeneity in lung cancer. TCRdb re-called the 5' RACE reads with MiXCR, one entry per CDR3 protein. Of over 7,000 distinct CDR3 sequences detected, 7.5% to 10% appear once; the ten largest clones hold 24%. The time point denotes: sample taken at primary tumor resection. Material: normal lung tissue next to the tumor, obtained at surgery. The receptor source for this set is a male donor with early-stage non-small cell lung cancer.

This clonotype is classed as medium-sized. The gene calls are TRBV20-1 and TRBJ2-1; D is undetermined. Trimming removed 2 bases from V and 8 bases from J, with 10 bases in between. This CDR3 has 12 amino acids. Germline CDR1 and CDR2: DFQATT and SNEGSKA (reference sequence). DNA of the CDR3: TGCAGTGCTAGACTAGGAGAGTATGAGCAGTTCTTC. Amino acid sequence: CSARLGEYEQFF.

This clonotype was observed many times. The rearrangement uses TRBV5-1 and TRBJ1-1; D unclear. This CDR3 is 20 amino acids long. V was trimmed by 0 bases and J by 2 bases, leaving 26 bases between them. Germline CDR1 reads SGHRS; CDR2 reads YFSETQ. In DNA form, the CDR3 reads TGCGCCAGCAGCTTGGCCGGCCCGAGGACGGGGTCCAGAAAAAACACTGAAGCTTTCTTT. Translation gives CASSLAGPRTGSRKNTEAFF.

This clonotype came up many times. The CDR3 region has the DNA TGTGCCACCAGCAGGAGGGACAGCAATGAGCAGTTCTTC. Residues: CATSRRDSNEQFF. The chain joins TRBV15 to TRBJ2-1; 7 nucleotides match TRBD1. Per germline, CDR1 LNHNV and CDR2 YYDKDF (reference sequence). The CDR3 runs to 13 residues. Trimming removed 3 bases from V and 6 bases from J; junction bases left unmatched: 2.

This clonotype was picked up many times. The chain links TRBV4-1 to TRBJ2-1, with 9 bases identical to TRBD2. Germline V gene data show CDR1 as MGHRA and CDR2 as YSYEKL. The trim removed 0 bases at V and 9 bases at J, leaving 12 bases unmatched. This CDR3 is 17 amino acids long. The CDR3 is CASSQDRSGRRGGEQFF. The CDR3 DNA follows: TGCGCCAGCAGCCAAGATCGGAGCGGGAGGAGGGGTGGTGAGCAGTTCTTC.

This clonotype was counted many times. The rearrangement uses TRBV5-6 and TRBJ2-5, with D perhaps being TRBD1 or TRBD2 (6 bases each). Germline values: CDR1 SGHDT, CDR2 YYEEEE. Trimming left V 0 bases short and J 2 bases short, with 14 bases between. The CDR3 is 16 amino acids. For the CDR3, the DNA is TGTGCCAGCAGCTTGGGACCGGGGGCACAGCAAGAGACCCAGTACTTC. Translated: CASSLGPGAQQETQYF. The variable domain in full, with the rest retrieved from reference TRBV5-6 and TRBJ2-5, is DAGVTQSPTHLIKTRGQQVTLRCSPKSGHDTVSWYQQALGQGPQFIFQYYEEEERQRGNFPDRFSGHQFPNYSSELNVNALLLGDSALYLCASSLGPGAQQETQYFGPGTRLLVL.

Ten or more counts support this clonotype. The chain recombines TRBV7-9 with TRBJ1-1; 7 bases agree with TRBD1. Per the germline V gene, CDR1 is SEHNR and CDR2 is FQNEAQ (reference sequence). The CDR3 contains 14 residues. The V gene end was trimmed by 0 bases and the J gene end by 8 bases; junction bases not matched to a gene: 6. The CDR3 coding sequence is TGTGCCAGCAGCTTAGCGTCCAAGGACAGGGAAGCTTTCTTT. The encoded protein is CASSLASKDREAFF.

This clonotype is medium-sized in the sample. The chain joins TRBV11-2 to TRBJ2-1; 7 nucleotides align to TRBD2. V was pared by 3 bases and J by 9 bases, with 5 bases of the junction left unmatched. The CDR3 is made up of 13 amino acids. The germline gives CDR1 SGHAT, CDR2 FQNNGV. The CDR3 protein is CASSLGTTGEQFF. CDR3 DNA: TGTGCCAGCAGCTTGGGGACTACGGGTGAGCAGTTCTTC.

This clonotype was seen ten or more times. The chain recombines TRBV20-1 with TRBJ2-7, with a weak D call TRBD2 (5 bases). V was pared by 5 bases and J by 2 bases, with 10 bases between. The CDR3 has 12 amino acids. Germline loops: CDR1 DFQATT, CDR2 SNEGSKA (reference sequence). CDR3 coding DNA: TGCAGTGCTCTCGGACTCGCCTACGAGCAGTACTTC. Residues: CSALGLAYEQYF.

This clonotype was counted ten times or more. In DNA, the CDR3 is TGTGCCAGCACCGGGACAGGTGGAATTTCTACTAATGAAAAACTGTTTTTT. It yields the protein CASTGTGGISTNEKLFF. The gene calls are TRBV6-5 and TRBJ1-4, with TRBD1 matching 8 bases. The CDR3 sequence is 17 residues long. CDR1 is MNHEY, CDR2 SVGAGI, per germline. J lost 2 bases, V lost 7 bases, and 12 bases had no gene match.

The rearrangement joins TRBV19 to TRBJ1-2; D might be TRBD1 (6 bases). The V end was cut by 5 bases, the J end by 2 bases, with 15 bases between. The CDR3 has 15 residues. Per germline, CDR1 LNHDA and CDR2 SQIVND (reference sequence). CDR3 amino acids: CASSPGTLYNYGYTF. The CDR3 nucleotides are TGTGCCAGTAGTCCCGGGACACTATACAACTATGGCTACACCTTC.

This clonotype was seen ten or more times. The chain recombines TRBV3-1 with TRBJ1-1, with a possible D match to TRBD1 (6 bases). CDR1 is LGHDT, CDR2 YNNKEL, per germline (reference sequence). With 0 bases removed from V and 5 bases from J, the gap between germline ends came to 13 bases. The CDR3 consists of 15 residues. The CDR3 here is CASSQDTTGWTEAFF. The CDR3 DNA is TGTGCCAGCAGCCAAGACACGACAGGTTGGACTGAAGCTTTCTTT.

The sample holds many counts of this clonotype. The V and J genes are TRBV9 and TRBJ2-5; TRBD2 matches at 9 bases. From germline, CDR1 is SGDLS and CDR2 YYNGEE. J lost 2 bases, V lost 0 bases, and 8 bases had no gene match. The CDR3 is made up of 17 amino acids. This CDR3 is CASSVGIGAGGQETQYF. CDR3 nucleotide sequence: TGTGCCAGCAGCGTAGGAATTGGTGCGGGGGGGCAAGAGACCCAGTACTTC. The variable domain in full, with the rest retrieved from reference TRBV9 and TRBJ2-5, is DSGVTQTPKHLITATGQRVTLRCSPRSGDLSVYWYQQSLDQGLQFLIQYYNGEERAKGNILERFSAQQFPDLHSELNLSSLELGDSALYFCASSVGIGAGGQETQYFGPGTRLLVL.

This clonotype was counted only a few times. CDR3 DNA: TGTGCCAGCAGTCTAGGCGGGGGCACAGATACGCAGTATTTT. Translation gives CASSLGGGTDTQYF. This chain connects TRBV6-5 to TRBJ2-3; a weak D match, TRBD2 (6 bases). The CDR3 sequence is 14 residues long. V was pared by 5 bases and J by 1 base, with 10 bases between. The germline CDR1 and CDR2 sequences are MNHEY and SVGAGI.

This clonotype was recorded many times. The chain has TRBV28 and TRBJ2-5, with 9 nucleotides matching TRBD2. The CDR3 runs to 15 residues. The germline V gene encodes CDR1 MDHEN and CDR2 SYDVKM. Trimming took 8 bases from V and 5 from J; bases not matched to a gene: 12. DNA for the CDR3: TGTGCCAGCTTACGCGGGAGGGCCTATGCGGAGACCCAGTACTTC. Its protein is CASLRGRAYAETQYF.

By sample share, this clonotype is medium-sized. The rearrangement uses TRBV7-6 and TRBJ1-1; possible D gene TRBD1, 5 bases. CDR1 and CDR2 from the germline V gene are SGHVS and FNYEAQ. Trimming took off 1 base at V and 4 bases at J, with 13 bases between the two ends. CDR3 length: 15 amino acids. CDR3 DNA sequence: TGTGCCAGCAGCTTAGGGGGGGGAAGGGCCACTGAAGCTTTCTTT. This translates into CASSLGGGRATEAFF.

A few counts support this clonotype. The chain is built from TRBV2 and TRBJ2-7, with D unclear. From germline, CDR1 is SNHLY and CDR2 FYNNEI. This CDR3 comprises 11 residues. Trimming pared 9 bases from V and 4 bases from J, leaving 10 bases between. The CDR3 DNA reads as TGTGCCAGTGGGATGGGTTACGAGCAGTACTTC. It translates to CASGMGYEQYF.

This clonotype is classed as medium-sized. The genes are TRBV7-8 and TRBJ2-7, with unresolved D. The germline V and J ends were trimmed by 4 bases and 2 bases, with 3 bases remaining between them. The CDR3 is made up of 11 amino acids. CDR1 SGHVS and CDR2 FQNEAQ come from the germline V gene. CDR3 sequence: CASSSAYEQYF. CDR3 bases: TGTGCCAGCAGCTCGGCCTACGAGCAGTACTTC.

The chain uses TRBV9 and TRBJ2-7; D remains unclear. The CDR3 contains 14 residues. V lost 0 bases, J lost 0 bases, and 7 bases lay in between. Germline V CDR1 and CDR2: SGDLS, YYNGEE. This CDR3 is CASSVEFSSYEQYF. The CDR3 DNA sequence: TGTGCCAGCAGCGTAGAGTTCAGCTCCTACGAGCAGTACTTC.

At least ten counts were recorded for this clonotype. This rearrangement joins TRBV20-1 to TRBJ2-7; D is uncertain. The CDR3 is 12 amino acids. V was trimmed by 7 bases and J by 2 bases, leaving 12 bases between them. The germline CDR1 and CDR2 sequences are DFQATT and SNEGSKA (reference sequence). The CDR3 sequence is CSGNDGTYEQYF. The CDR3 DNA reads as TGCAGTGGAAACGATGGAACCTACGAGCAGTACTTC.

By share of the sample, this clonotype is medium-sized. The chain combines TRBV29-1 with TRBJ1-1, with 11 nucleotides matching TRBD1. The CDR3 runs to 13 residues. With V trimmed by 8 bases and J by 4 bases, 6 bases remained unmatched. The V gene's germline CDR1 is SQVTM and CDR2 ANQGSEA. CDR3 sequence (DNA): TGCAGCACCAGGACAGGGGGCATCACTGAAGCTTTCTTT. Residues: CSTRTGGITEAFF.

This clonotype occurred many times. The DNA for the CDR3 is TGTGCCAGCAGCCCATTGGGGGTAGCGGAAAGCACAGATACGCAGTATTTT. Its translation is CASSPLGVAESTDTQYF. This chain uses TRBV7-2 with TRBJ2-3, with D maybe TRBD2 (6 bases). Germline V lookup: CDR1 SGHTA, CDR2 FQGNSA. Trimming left V 5 bases short and J 0 bases short, with 18 bases between. The CDR3 runs to 17 residues.